Sequencing of this T cell receptor (beta chain) was carried out in a study of T cell changes during pregnancy in multiple sclerosis. Assay used: immunoSEQ multiplex PCR; TCRdb lists only in-frame clones, some missing. The table lists 69,000 or so clones, around 92% of them singletons, with less than 2.5% in the top ten. This CDR3 is built from 18 residues. The ends lost 5 bases at V and 3 bases at J; junction bases unmatched: 11. The V gene's germline CDR1 is SGHTA and CDR2 FQGNSA. The TCR comes from a female donor with multiple sclerosis, enrolled in a pregnancy study. The sequencing here drew on peripheral blood, taken before pregnancy. This chain joins TRBV7-2 and TRBJ2-3; TRBD2 aligns across 13 bases. CDR3 in DNA: TGTGCCAGCAGCCCCCGACGGACTAGCGGGAGAGGAACAGATACGCAGTATTTT. It is translated as CASSPRRTSGRGTDTQYF. Full variable domain (missing parts from reference TRBV7-2 and TRBJ2-3): GAGVSQSPSNKVTEKGKDVELRCDPISGHTALYWYRQSLGQGLEFLIYFQGNSAPDKSGLPSDRFSAERTGGSVSTLTIQRTQQEDSAVYLCASSPRRTSGRGTDTQYFGPGTRLTVL.